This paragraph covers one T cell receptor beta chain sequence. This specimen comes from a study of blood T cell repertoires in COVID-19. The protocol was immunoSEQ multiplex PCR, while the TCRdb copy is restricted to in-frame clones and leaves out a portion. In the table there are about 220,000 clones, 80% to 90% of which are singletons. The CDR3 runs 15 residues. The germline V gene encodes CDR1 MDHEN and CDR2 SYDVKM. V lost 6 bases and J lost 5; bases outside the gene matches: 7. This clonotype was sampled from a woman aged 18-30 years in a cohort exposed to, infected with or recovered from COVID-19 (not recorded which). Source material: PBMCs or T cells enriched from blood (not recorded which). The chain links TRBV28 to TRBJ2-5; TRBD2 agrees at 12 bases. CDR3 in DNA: TGTGCCAGCAGCCCTAGCGGGGGGGCCAGGGAGACCCAGTACTTC. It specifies CASSPSGGARETQYF.